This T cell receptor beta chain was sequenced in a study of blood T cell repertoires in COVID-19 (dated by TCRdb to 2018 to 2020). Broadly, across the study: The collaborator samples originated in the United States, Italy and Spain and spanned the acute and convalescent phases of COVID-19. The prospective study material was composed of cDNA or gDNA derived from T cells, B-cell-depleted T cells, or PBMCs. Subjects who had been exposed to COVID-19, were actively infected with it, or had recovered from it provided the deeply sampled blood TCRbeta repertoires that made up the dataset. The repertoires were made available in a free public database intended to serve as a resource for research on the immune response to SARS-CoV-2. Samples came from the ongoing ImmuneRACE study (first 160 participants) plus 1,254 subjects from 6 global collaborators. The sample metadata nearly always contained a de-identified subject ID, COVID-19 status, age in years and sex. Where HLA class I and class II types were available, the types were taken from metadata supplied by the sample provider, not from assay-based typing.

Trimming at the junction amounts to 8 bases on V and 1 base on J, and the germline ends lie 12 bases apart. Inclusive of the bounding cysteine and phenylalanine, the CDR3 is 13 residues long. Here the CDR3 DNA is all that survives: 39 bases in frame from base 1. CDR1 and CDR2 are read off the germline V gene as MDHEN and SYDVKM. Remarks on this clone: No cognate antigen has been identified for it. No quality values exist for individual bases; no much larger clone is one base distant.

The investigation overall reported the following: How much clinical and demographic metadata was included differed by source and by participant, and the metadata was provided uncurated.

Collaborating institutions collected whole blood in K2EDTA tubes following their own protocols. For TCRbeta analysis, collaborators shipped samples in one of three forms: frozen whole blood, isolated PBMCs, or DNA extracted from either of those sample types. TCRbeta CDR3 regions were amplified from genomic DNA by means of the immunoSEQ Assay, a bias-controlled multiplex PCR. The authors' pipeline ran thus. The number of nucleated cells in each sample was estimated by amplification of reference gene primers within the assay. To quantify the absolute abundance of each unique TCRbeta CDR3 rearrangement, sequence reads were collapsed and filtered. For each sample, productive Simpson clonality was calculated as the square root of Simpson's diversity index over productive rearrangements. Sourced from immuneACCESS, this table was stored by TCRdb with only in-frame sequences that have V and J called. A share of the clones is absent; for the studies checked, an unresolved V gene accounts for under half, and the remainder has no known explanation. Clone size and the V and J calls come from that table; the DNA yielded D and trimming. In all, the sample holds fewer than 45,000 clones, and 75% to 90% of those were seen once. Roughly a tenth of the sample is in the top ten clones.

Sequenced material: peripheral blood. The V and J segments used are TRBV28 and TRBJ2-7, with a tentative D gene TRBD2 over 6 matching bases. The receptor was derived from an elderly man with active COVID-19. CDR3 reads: CASQGGLSYEQYF. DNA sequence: TGTGCCAGCCAAGGAGGGTTATCCTACGAGCAGTACTTC.